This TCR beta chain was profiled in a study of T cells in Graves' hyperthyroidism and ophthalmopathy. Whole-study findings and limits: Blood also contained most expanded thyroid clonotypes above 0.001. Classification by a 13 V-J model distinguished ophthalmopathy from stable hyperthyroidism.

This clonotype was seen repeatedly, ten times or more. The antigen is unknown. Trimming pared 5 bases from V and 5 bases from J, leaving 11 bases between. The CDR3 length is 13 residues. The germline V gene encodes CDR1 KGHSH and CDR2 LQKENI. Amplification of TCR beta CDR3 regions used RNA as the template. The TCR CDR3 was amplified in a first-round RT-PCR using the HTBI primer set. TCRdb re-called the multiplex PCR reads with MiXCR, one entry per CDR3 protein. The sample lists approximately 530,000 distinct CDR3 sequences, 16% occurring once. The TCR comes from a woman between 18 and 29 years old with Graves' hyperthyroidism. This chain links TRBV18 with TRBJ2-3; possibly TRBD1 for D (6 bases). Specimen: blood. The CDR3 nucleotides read TGTGCCAGCTCAGTTGGGGGCGGAGATACGCAGTATTTT. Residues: CASSVGGGDTQYF.